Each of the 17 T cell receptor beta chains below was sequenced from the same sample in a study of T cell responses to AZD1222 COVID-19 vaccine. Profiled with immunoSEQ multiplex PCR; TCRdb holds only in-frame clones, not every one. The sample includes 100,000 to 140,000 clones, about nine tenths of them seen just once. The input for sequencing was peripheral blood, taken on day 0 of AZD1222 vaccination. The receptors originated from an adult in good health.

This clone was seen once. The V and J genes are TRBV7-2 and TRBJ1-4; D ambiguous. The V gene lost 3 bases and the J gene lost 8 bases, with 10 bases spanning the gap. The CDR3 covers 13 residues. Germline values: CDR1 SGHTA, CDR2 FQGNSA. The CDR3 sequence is CASSFGKREKLFF. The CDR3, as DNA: TGTGCCAGCAGCTTCGGGAAAAGGGAAAAACTGTTTTTT.

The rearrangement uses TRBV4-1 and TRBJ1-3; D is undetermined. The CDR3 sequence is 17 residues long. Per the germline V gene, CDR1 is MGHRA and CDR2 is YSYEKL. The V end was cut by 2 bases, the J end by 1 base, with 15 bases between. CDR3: CASSQWAPSDSGNTIYF. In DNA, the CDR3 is TGCGCCAGCAGCCAATGGGCTCCTTCGGATTCTGGAAACACCATATATTTT.

CDR3 sequence reads: CASSQTSTSSYNSPLHF. CDR3 coding DNA: TGTGCCAGCAGCCAGACGAGTACCAGCTCCTATAATTCACCCCTCCACTTT. The J gene is TRBJ1-6, the V gene TRBV27; D is unclear. V was clipped by 6 bases and J by 0 bases, with 15 bases between them. Germline-derived CDR1 and CDR2 are MNHEY and SMNVEV (reference sequence). This CDR3 has 17 amino acids.

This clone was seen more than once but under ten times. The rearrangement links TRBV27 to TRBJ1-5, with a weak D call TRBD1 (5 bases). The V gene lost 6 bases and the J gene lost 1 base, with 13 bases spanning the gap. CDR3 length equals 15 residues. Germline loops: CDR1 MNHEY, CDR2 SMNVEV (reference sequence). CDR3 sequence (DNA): TGTGCCAGCAGAGTATTCCGGGGGAGCAATCAGCCCCAGCATTTT. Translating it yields CASRVFRGSNQPQHF.

For the CDR3, the DNA is TGCGCCAGCAGCTTAGCGCCGGGACTAGCGGGAGGTAGCCCCTGGGAGACCCAGTACTTC. Encoded protein: CASSLAPGLAGGSPWETQYF. J is TRBJ2-5 and V is TRBV5-1; 15 nucleotides agree with TRBD2. CDR1 is SGHRS, CDR2 YFSETQ, per germline. CDR3 length: 20 residues. Germline trimming cut 2 bases from V and 5 bases from J; bases unmatched to any gene: 16. Based on the CDR3 plus reference TRBV5-1 and TRBJ2-5, the full variable domain is KAGVTQTPRYLIKTRGQQVTLSCSPISGHRSVSWYQQTPGQGLQFLFEYFSETQRNKGNFPGRFSGRQFSNSRSEMNVSTLELGDSALYLCASSLAPGLAGGSPWETQYFGPGTRLLVL.

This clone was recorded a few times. The CDR3 reads CASSVGQGNEKLFF. CDR3 in DNA: TGTGCCAGCAGCGTCGGACAGGGCAATGAAAAACTGTTTTTT. The J gene is TRBJ1-4, the V gene TRBV9, with 8 bases identical to TRBD1. The CDR3 loop spans 14 amino acids. Germline V lookup: CDR1 SGDLS, CDR2 YYNGEE. V was clipped by 2 bases and J by 5 bases; unmatched bases: 2.

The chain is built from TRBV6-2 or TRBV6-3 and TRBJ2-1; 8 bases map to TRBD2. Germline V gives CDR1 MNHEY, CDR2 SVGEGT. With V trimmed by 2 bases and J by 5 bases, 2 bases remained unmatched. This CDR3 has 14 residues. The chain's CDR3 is CASSYLRGDNEQFF. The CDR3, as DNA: TGTGCCAGCAGTTACCTGCGGGGGGACAATGAGCAGTTCTTC.

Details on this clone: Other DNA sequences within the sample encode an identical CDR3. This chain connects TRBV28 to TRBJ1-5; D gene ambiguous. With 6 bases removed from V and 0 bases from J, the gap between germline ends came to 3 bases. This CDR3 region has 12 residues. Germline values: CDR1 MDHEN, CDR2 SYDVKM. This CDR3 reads CASRGSNQPQHF. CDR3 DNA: TGTGCCAGCAGGGGTAGCAATCAGCCCCAGCATTTT.

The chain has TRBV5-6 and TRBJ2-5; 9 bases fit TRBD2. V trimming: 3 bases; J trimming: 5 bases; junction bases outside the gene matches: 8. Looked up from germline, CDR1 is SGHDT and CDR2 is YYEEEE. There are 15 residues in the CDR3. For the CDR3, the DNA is TGTGCCAGCAGCTCATTAGCGGGAGATTGGGAGACCCAGTACTTC. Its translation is CASSSLAGDWETQYF. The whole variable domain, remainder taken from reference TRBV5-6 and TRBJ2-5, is DAGVTQSPTHLIKTRGQQVTLRCSPKSGHDTVSWYQQALGQGPQFIFQYYEEEERQRGNFPDRFSGHQFPNYSSELNVNALLLGDSALYLCASSSLAGDWETQYFGPGTRLLVL.

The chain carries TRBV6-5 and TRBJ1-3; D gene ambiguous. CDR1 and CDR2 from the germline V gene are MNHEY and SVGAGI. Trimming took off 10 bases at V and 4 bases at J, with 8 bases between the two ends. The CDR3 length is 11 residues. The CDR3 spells CATLYGNTIYF. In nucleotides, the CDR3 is TGTGCCACCCTTTACGGAAACACCATATATTTT.

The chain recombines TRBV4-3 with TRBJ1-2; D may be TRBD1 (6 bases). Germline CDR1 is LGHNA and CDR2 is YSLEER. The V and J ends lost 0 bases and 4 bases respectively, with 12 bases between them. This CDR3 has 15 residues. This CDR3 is CASSQDHGGAYGYTF. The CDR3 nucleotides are TGCGCCAGCAGCCAAGATCATGGGGGGGCCTATGGCTACACCTTC.

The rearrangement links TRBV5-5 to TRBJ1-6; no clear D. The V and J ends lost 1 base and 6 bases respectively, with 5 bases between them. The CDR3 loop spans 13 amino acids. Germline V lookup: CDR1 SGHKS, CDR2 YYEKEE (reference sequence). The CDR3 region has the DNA TGTGCCAGCAGCTTGTCCCTTAATTCACCCCTCCACTTT. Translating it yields CASSLSLNSPLHF.

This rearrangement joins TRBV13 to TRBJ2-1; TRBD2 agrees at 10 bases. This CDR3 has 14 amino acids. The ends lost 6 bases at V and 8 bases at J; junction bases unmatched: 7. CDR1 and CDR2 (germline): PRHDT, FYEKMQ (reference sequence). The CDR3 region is CASRTAGGSYEQFF. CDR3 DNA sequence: TGTGCCAGCAGGACAGCGGGAGGGAGTTATGAGCAGTTCTTC.

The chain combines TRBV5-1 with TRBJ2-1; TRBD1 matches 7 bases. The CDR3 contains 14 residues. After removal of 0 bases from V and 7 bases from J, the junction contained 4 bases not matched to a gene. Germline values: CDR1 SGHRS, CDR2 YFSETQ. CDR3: CASSLVQGRNEQFF. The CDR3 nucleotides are TGCGCCAGCAGCTTGGTACAGGGGAGAAATGAGCAGTTCTTC. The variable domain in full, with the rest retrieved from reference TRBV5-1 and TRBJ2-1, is KAGVTQTPRYLIKTRGQQVTLSCSPISGHRSVSWYQQTPGQGLQFLFEYFSETQRNKGNFPGRFSGRQFSNSRSEMNVSTLELGDSALYLCASSLVQGRNEQFFGPGTRLTVL.

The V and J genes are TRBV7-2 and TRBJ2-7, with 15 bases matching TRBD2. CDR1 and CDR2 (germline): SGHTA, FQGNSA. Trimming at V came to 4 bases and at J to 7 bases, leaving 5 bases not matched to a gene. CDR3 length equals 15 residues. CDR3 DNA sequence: TGTGCCAGCAGCTGGACTAGCGGGGGGGCGGGAGAGCAGTACTTC. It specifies CASSWTSGGAGEQYF.

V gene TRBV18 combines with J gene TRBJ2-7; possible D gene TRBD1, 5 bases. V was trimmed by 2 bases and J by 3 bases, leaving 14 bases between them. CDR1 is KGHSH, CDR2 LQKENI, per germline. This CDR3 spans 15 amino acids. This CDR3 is CASSPKGQGYYEQYF. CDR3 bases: TGTGCCAGCTCACCAAAGGGGCAGGGATACTACGAGCAGTACTTC.

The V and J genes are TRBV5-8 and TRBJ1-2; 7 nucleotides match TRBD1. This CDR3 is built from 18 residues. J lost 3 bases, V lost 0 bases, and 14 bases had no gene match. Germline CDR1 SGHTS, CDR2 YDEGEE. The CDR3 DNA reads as TGTGCCAGCAGCTTGGTCGCTCCCCCGGGACAGTTTTACTATGGCTACACCTTC. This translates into CASSLVAPPGQFYYGYTF.